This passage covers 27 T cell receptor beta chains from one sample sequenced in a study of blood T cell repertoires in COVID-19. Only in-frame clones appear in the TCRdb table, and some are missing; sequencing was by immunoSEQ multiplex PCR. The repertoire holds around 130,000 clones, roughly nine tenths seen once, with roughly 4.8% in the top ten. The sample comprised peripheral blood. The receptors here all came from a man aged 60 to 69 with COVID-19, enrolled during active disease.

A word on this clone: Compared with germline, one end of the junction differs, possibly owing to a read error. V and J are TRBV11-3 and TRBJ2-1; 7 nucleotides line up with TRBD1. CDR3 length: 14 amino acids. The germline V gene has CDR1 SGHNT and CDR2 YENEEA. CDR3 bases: TGTGCCAGCAGCCTAGACAGGGTTTACAATGAGCAGTTCTTC. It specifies CASSLDRVYNEQFF.

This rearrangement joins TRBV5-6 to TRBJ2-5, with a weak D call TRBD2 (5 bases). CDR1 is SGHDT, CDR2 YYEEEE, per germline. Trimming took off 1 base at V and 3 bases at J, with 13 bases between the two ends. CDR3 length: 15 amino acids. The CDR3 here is CASSLPSEGEETQYF. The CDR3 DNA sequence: TGTGCCAGCAGCTTGCCTAGTGAGGGCGAAGAGACCCAGTACTTC.

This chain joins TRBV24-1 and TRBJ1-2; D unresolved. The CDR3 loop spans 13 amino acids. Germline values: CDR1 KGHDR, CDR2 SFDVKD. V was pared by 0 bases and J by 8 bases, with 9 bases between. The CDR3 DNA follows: TGTGCCACCAGTGATTTGTTCGGGGAAGGCTACACCTTC. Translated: CATSDLFGEGYTF.

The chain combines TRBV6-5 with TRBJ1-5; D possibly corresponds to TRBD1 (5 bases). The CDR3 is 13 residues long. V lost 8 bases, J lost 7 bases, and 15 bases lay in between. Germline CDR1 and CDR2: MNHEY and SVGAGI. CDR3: CASGRGEGQPQHF. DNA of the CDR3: TGTGCCAGCGGCCGGGGGGAGGGCCAGCCCCAGCATTTT.

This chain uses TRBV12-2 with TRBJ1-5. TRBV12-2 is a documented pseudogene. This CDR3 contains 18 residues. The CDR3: CASRPQTGSLYSNQPQHF. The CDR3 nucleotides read TGTGCAAGTCGCCCCCAAACGGGATCACTTTATAGCAATCAGCCCCAGCATTTT.

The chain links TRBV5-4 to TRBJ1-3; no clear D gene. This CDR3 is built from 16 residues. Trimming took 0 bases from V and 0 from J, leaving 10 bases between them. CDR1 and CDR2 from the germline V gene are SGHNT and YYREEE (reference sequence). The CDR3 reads CASSLARLTSGNTIYF. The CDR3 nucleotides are TGTGCCAGCAGCTTGGCTCGACTCACCTCTGGAAACACCATATATTTT.

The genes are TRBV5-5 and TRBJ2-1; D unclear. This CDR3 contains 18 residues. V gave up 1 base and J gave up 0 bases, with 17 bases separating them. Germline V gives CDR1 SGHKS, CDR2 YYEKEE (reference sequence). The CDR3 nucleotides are TGTGCCAGCAGCTTGCCCACTCGCAGATACAGCTCCTACAATGAGCAGTTCTTC. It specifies CASSLPTRRYSSYNEQFF.

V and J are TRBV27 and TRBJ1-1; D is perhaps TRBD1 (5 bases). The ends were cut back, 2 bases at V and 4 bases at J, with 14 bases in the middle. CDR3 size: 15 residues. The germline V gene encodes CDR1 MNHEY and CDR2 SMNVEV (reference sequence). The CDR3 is CASSLTKGGTTEAFF. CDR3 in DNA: TGTGCCAGCAGTTTAACGAAGGGAGGGACCACTGAAGCTTTCTTT.

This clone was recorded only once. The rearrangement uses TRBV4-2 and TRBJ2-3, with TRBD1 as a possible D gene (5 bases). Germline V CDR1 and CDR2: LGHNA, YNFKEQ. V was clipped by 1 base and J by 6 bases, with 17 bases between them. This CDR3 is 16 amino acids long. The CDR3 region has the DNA TGTGCCAGCAGCCAAGGTCAGGGCGGTGGGGTGGATACGCAGTATTTT. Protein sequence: CASSQGQGGGVDTQYF.

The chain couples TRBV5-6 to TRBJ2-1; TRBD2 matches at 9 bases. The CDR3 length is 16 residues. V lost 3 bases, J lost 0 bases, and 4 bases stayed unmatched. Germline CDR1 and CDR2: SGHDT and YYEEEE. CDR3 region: CASSWGTSSSYNEQFF. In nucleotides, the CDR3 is TGTGCCAGCAGCTGGGGGACTAGCTCCTCCTACAATGAGCAGTTCTTC.

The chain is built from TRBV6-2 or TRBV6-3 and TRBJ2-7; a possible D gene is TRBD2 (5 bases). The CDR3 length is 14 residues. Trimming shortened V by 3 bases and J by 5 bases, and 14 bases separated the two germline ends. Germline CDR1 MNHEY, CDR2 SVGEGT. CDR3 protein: CASSYNSALNEQYF. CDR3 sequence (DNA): TGTGCCAGCAGTTATAATAGCGCGTTAAACGAGCAGTACTTC.

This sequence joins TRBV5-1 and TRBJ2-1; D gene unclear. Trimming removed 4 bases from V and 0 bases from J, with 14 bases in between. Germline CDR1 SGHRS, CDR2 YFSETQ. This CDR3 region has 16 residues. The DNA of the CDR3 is TGCGCCAGCAGCCACCAACAGTCGAGCTCCTACAATGAGCAGTTCTTC. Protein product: CASSHQQSSSYNEQFF.

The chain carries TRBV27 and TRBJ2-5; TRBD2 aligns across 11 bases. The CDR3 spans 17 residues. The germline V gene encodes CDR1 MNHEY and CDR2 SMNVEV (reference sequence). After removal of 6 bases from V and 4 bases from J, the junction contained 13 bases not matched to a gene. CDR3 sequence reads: CASSPKLAGGPVETQYF. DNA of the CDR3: TGTGCCAGCAGCCCCAAGTTAGCGGGAGGGCCGGTAGAGACCCAGTACTTC.

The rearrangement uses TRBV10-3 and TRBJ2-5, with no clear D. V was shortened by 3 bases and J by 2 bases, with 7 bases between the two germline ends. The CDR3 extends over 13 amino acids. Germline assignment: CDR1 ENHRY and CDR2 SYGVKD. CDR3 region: CAISEPRQETQYF. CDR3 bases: TGTGCCATCAGTGAACCTCGGCAAGAGACCCAGTACTTC.

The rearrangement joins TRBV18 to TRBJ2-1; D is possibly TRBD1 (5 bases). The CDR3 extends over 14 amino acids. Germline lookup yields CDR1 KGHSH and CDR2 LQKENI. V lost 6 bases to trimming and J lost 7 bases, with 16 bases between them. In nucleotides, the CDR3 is TGTGCCAGCTCCCCCATCCAGGGATCGAATGAGCAGTTCTTC. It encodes CASSPIQGSNEQFF.

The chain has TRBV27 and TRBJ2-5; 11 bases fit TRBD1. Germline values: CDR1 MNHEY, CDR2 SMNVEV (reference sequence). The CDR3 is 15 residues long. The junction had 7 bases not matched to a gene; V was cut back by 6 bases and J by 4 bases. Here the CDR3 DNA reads TGTGCCAGCAGGAGGGCGGACAGGGGGCTAGAGACCCAGTACTTC. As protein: CASRRADRGLETQYF.

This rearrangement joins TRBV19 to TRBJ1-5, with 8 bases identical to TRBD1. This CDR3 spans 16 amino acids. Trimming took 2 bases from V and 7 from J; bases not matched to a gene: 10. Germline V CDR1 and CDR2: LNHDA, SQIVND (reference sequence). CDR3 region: CASSIFSGGGRQPQHF. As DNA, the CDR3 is TGTGCCAGTAGTATATTTTCAGGGGGCGGGCGGCAGCCCCAGCATTTT.

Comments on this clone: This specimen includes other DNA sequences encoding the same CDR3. For the CDR3, the DNA is TGCAGCGTTGGGGGGGAGGCTAATGAAAAACTGTTTTTT. The encoded protein is CSVGGEANEKLFF. The chain joins TRBV29-1 to TRBJ1-4; tentatively, D is TRBD1 (5 bases). The V gene's germline CDR1 is SQVTM and CDR2 ANQGSEA. V was trimmed by 4 bases and J by 3 bases, leaving 9 bases between them. This CDR3 contains 13 residues.

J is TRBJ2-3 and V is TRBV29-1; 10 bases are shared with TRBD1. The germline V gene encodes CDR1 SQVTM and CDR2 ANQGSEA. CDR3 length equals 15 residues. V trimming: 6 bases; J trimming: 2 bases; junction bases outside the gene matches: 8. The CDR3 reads CSVTGTGDPTDTQYF. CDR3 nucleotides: TGCAGCGTGACCGGGACAGGGGATCCCACAGATACGCAGTATTTT.

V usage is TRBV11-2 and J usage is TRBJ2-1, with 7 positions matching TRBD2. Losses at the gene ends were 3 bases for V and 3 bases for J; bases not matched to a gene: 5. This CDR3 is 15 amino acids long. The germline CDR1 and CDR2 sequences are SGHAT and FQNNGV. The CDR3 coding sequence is TGTGCCAGCAGCTTGGATCCGGGGGGCTACAATGAGCAGTTCTTC. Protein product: CASSLDPGGYNEQFF.

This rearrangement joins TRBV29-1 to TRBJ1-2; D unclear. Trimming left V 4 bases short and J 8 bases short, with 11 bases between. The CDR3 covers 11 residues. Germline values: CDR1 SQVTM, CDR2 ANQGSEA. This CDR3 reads CSVVLGNGYTF. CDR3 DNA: TGCAGCGTTGTGCTGGGCAACGGCTACACCTTC. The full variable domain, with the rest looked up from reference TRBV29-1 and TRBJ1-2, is SAVISQKPSRDICQRGTSLTIQCQVDSQVTMMFWYRQQPGQSLTLIATANQGSEATYESGFVIDKFPISRPNLTFSTLTVSNMSPEDSSIYLCSVVLGNGYTFGSGTRLTVV.

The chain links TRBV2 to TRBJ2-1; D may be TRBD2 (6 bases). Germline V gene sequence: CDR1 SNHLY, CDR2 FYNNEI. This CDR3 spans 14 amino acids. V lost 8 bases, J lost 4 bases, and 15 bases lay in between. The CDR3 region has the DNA TGTGCCAGCCGGCCGGGCGGGGCGTACAATGAGCAGTTCTTC. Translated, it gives CASRPGGAYNEQFF.

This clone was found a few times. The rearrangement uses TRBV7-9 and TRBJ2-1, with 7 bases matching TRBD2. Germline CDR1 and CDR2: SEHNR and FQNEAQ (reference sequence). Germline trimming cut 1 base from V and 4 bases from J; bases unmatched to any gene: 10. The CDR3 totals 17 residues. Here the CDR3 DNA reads TGTGCCAGCAGCTTAGGACGGGGGGTCCTAGGGTACAATGAGCAGTTCTTC. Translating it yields CASSLGRGVLGYNEQFF.

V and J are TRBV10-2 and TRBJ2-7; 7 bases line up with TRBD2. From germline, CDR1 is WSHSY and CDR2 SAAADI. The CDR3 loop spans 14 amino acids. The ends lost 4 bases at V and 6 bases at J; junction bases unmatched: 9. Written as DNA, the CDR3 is TGCGCCAGCAGTGTAGCCCGGGCGGGGGTCGAGCAGTACTTC. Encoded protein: CASSVARAGVEQYF.

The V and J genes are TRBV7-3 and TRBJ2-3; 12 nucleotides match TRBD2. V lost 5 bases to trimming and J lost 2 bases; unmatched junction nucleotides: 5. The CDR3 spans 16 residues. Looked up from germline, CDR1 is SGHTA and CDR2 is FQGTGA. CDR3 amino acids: CASSQTSGSPTDTQYF. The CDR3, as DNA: TGTGCCAGCAGCCAGACTAGCGGGAGCCCCACAGATACGCAGTATTTT.

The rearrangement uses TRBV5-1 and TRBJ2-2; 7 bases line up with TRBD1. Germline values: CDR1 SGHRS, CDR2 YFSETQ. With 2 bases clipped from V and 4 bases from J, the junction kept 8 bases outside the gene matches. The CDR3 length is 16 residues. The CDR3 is CASSFGTDSSTGELFF. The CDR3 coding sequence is TGCGCCAGCAGCTTCGGGACAGATAGCAGCACCGGGGAGCTGTTTTTT.

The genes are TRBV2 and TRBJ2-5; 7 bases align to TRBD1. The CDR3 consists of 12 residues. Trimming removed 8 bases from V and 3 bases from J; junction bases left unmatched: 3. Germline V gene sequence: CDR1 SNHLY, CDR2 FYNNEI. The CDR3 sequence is CASGTEKETQYF. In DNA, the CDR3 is TGTGCCAGCGGGACAGAAAAAGAGACCCAGTACTTC.